Each of the 14 T cell receptor beta chains below was sequenced from the same sample in a study of T cell changes during pregnancy in multiple sclerosis. Produced via immunoSEQ multiplex PCR; TCRdb's table is partial and in-frame only. The sample records 70,000 to 80,000 clones, roughly 92% being singletons. Here the sequenced sample was peripheral blood, taken after pregnancy. Every receptor here comes from a female donor in good health, enrolled as a control in a pregnancy study.

The V gene is TRBV19, the J gene TRBJ2-3; tentatively, D is TRBD1 (6 bases). CDR1 is LNHDA and CDR2 is SQIVND in the germline V gene (reference sequence). The CDR3 totals 15 residues. Trimming removed 2 bases from V and 2 bases from J, with 11 bases in between. The CDR3 DNA is TGTGCCAGTAGTATATACAGGGCTTCCACAGATACGCAGTATTTT. Translation: CASSIYRASTDTQYF.

V gene TRBV30 combines with J gene TRBJ1-3; D call uncertain. V was trimmed by 3 bases and J by 3 bases, leaving 9 bases between them. The CDR3 contains 13 residues. Germline V gene sequence: CDR1 GTSNPN, CDR2 SVGIG (reference sequence). CDR3 nucleotide sequence: TGTGCCTGGAGGACTGTCGGTGGAAACACCATATATTTT. Amino acids: CAWRTVGGNTIYF.

V gene TRBV12-2 combines with J gene TRBJ2-3; the DNA was not used to check the table's D call, TRBD2. TRBV12-2 is labeled a pseudogene. The CDR3 loop spans 16 amino acids. CDR3 in DNA: TGTGCAAGTCGCTTACAGGCGGGGACTAGCACAGATACGCAGTATTTT. The encoded protein is CASRLQAGTSTDTQYF.

The chain carries TRBV11-1 and TRBJ2-1; the match to TRBD2 covers 8 bases. The CDR3 runs 15 residues. CDR1 SGHAT and CDR2 FQDESV come from the germline V gene (reference sequence). J was trimmed by 7 bases and V by 3 bases; bases with no gene match: 8. CDR3 sequence: CASSFVSGGPNEQFF. The CDR3 DNA reads as TGTGCCAGCAGCTTCGTTTCGGGAGGGCCAAATGAGCAGTTCTTC.

This clone was seen a single time. The chain is built from TRBV28 and TRBJ1-6; TRBD1 matches 8 bases. V shed 3 bases and J 4 bases; nucleotides not matched to a gene: 5. The CDR3 consists of 16 residues. Germline CDR1 is MDHEN and CDR2 is SYDVKM. For the CDR3, the DNA is TGTGCCAGCAGTTTTTGGACAGGGAAGTATAATTCACCCCTCCACTTT. Protein sequence: CASSFWTGKYNSPLHF.

This chain joins TRBV28 and TRBJ2-6; D gene uncertain. Trimming pared 5 bases from V and 0 bases from J, leaving 8 bases between. This CDR3 is built from 15 residues. CDR1 and CDR2 (germline): MDHEN, SYDVKM. For the CDR3, the DNA is TGTGCCAGCAGTCTGTACAACTCTGGGGCCAACGTCCTGACTTTC. It encodes CASSLYNSGANVLTF.

This rearrangement joins TRBV5-1 to TRBJ2-5; 10 bases fit TRBD2. CDR3 length: 15 residues. V shed 6 bases, J shed 2 bases, and the junction held 7 bases outside the gene matches. Germline CDR1 is SGHRS and CDR2 is YFSETQ. CDR3 sequence: CASMFLAGAQETQYF. Here the CDR3 DNA reads TGCGCCAGCATGTTCCTAGCGGGGGCACAAGAGACCCAGTACTTC. The complete variable domain, with remaining parts taken from reference TRBV5-1 and TRBJ2-5, reads KAGVTQTPRYLIKTRGQQVTLSCSPISGHRSVSWYQQTPGQGLQFLFEYFSETQRNKGNFPGRFSGRQFSNSRSEMNVSTLELGDSALYLCASMFLAGAQETQYFGPGTRLLVL.

Here the CDR3 DNA reads TGTGCCAGCTCACCCAAAACAGGGTCGGGTAATCAGCCCCAGCATTTT. Amino acid sequence: CASSPKTGSGNQPQHF. The chain couples TRBV18 to TRBJ1-5; D may be TRBD1 (6 bases). CDR3 length: 16 amino acids. The germline CDR1 and CDR2 sequences are KGHSH and LQKENI. V lost 3 bases and J lost 4, with 16 bases in between.

The chain employs TRBV7-9 and TRBJ2-1, with 7 bases fitting TRBD1. The germline V gene encodes CDR1 SEHNR and CDR2 FQNEAQ (reference sequence). The CDR3 contains 13 residues. V lost 5 bases, J lost 7 bases, and 5 bases stayed unmatched. The CDR3 DNA reads as TGTGCCAGCAGCCGGGACAGCTTAAATGAGCAGTTCTTC. Translation gives CASSRDSLNEQFF.

The CDR3 protein is CASALGQGRTSPLHF. For the CDR3, the DNA is TGTGCCAGCGCCCTGGGACAGGGTCGTACTTCACCCCTCCACTTT. The chain couples TRBV28 to TRBJ1-6, with 9 bases identical to TRBD1. This CDR3 region has 15 residues. J was trimmed by 9 bases and V by 8 bases; bases with no gene match: 11. Germline CDR1 and CDR2: MDHEN and SYDVKM. The variable domain in full, completed from reference TRBV28 and TRBJ1-6, reads DVKVTQSSRYLVKRTGEKVFLECVQDMDHENMFWYRQDPGLGLRLIYFSYDVKMKEKGDIPEGYSVSREKKERFSLILESASTNQTSMYLCASALGQGRTSPLHFGNGTRLTVT.

This chain connects TRBV5-1 to TRBJ2-7, with a tentative D call TRBD1 (5 bases). V lost 1 base and J lost 0, with 8 bases in between. The germline gives CDR1 SGHRS, CDR2 YFSETQ. The CDR3 is made up of 14 amino acids. CDR3 coding DNA: TGCGCCAGCAGCTTGCAGGGCGACTCCTACGAGCAGTACTTC. This gives the protein CASSLQGDSYEQYF.

The chain uses TRBV4-2 and TRBJ2-7; 8 bases are a match to TRBD2. This CDR3 is built from 16 residues. V lost 1 base and J lost 4; bases outside the gene matches: 9. The germline V gene encodes CDR1 LGHNA and CDR2 YNFKEQ. The CDR3 protein is CASSQGLAGETYEQYF. The CDR3 nucleotides read TGTGCCAGCAGCCAAGGGCTAGCGGGCGAGACGTACGAGCAGTACTTC.

V is TRBV28 and J is TRBJ1-5; possibly TRBD1 for D (6 bases). CDR3 size: 14 residues. V shed 6 bases and J shed 7 bases, with 16 bases lying between them. Germline V gene data show CDR1 as MDHEN and CDR2 as SYDVKM. As DNA, the CDR3 is TGTGCCAGCAGCCTAGGCAGGGGCGGGCAGCCCCAGCATTTT. Translated, it gives CASSLGRGGQPQHF.

The chain employs TRBV7-8 and TRBJ2-6; 8 nucleotides align to TRBD1. Losses at the gene ends were 1 base for V and 2 bases for J; bases not matched to a gene: 7. The CDR3 extends over 18 amino acids. Germline assignment: CDR1 SGHVS and CDR2 FQNEAQ. Here the CDR3 DNA reads TGTGCCAGCAGCTTAGATGGCAGGGGGCGCGCTGGGGCCAACGTCCTGACTTTC. Translation: CASSLDGRGRAGANVLTF.